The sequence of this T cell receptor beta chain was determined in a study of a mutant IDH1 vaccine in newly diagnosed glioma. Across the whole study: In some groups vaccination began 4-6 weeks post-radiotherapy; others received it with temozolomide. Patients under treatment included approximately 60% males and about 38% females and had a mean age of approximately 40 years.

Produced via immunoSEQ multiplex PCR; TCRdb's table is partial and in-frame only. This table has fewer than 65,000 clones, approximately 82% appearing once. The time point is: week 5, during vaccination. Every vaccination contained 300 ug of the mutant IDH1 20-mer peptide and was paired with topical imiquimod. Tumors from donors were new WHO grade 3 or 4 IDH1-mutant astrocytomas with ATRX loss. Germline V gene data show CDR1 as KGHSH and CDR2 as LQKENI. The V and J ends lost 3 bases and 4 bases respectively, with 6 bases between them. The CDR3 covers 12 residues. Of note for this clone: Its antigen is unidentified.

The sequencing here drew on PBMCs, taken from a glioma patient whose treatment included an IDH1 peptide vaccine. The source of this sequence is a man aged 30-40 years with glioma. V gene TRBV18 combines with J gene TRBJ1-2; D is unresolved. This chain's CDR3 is CASSPTAYGYTF. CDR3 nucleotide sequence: TGTGCCAGCTCACCGACGGCCTATGGCTACACCTTC. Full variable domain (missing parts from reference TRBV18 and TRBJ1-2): NAGVMQNPRHLVRRRGQEARLRCSPMKGHSHVYWYRQLPEEGLKFMVYLQKENIIDESGMPKERFSAEFPKEGPSILRIQQVVRGDSAAYFCASSPTAYGYTFGSGTRLTVV.